Detailed here is one T cell receptor (beta chain). Genomic DNA templated the TCR beta VDJ and CDR3 profiling. TCRdb itself ran the reads through MiXCR, one entry per CDR3 protein. This sample yields 200,000 to 300,000 distinct CDR3 sequences, of which approximately 82% are seen a single time; approximately 40% belongs to the top ten. The data were obtained in a study of CD8+CD57+ T cells in acquired aplastic anemia. V was clipped by 0 bases and J by 16 bases, with 22 bases between them. Germline lookup yields CDR1 SGHVS and CDR2 FQNEAQ. The CDR3 spans 15 residues. Only patients with CD8+CD57+ cell expansion on flow cytometry were chosen for sequencing.

The sample consisted of sorted CD4+, CD8+, or CD8+CD57+ T cells (not recorded which) from PBMCs. The TCR originated in a human donor with aplastic anemia. The chain employs TRBV7-8 and TRBJ2-1; D is unclear. The CDR3 sequence is CASSLARGGDTQYFF. In nucleotides, the CDR3 is TGTGCCAGCAGCTTAGCGAGAGGTGGGGATACGCAGTATTTCTTC.